Listed below are T cell receptor beta chains from one sample, sequenced in a study of blood T cell repertoires in COVID-19. The assay was immunoSEQ multiplex PCR, and TCRdb's table has in-frame clones only and misses some. The table has just over 650,000 clones, about nine tenths seen once. Sample: peripheral blood. These receptors were obtained from a woman aged 18-29 years with acute or convalescent COVID-19. CDR3s include the opening cysteine and the closing phenylalanine or tryptophan. The D gene is left open where the match is weak. Clone size is given for some rows only: seen once, a few or many times, or a class if the clone is expanded.

CDR3aa	CDR3nt	d_gene	abundance	v_gene	j_gene
CASSLSSIGDTQYF	TGTGCCAGCAGCTTAAGTTCAATCGGAGATACGCAGTATTTT	NA	NA	TRBV13	TRBJ2-3
CASVLRSTGGITEAFF	TGTGCCAGTGTTTTACGCTCGACAGGGGGTATCACTGAAGCTTTCTTT	TRBD1	NA	TRBV19	TRBJ1-1
CASSSFGQTFEAFF	TGTGCCAGCAGCTCGTTCGGACAGACTTTTGAAGCTTTCTTT	NA	NA	TRBV7-9	TRBJ1-1
CASSLEEGQLSGYTF	TGTGCCAGCAGCTTAGAGGAGGGACAGCTATCAGGCTACACCTTC	TRBD1	NA	TRBV7-2	TRBJ1-2
CASSHPSGGSRYTF	TGTGCCAGCAGCCATCCATCTGGGGGCTCGCGCTACACCTTC	NA	NA	TRBV3-1/TRBV3-2	TRBJ1-2
CASSPDRGGSEAFF	TGCGCCAGCAGTCCGGACAGGGGAGGGTCTGAAGCTTTCTTT	TRBD1	NA	TRBV10-2	TRBJ1-1
CASSLPGGDEQYF	TGTGCCAGCAGTCTCCCGGGGGGGGACGAGCAGTACTTC	TRBD2	NA	TRBV27	TRBJ2-7
CASSRTVMNTEAFF	TGTGCCAGCAGTCGGACAGTGATGAACACTGAAGCTTTCTTT	NA	NA	TRBV6-5	TRBJ1-1
CASSYDAGVNEQFF	TGTGCCAGCAGCTACGACGCGGGGGTCAATGAGCAGTTCTTC	TRBD2	NA	TRBV7-2	TRBJ2-1
CASSSRQGGIQYF	TGTGCCAGCAGTTCCCGACAGGGTGGCATTCAGTACTTC	TRBD1	NA	TRBV2	TRBJ2-4
CAWREQGVYNGYTF	TGTGCCTGGAGGGAACAGGGGGTATACAATGGCTACACCTTC	TRBD1	NA	TRBV30	TRBJ1-2
CASSFMPLTGGSNYGYTF	TGTGCCAGCAGTTTTATGCCGTTGACAGGCGGGTCGAACTATGGCTACACCTTC	NA	once	TRBV6-4	TRBJ1-2
CASSVGQGRTFF	TGTGCCAGCAGCGTCGGACAGGGGAGAACTTTCTTT	TRBD1	NA	TRBV9	TRBJ1-1
CASSVIGQGLLTGELFF	TGTGCCAGTAGTGTAATCGGACAGGGACTTCTCACCGGGGAGCTGTTTTTT	TRBD1	NA	TRBV19	TRBJ2-2
CASSKSGLAGNEQFF	TGTGCCAGTAGTAAGTCCGGACTAGCGGGTAATGAGCAGTTCTTC	TRBD2	NA	TRBV19	TRBJ2-1
CSASSGTSGGWADTQYF	TGCAGTGCTAGTTCCGGGACTAGCGGGGGGTGGGCAGATACGCAGTATTTT	TRBD2	NA	TRBV20-1	TRBJ2-3